This T cell receptor beta chain appears in the sequencing data of a study of shared clonotypes between healthy human individuals. Study-wide context: Each donor's CD8 memory used one plate, CD8 naive two, each CD4 subset three. The study's findings and limits: Non-shared clonotypes had lower generation probabilities than those shared by all four donors.

With respect to this clone: The antigen is not known.

Clones were sequenced by immunoSEQ multiplex PCR, and TCRdb holds only the in-frame ones, with some missing. The sample lists around 1.4 million clones, 97% to 99% occurring once. The source material was naive CD4+ T cells sorted from blood. Subset in this sample: CD45RA+ positively selected. The sequence came from a man aged 30 to 45 in good health.

In nucleotides, the CDR3 is TGTGCCAGCAGAATGTCCGCCTACAATGAGCAGTTCTTC. Its protein is CASRMSAYNEQFF. The rearrangement links TRBV6-5 to TRBJ2-1; D call uncertain. Per the germline V gene, CDR1 is MNHEY and CDR2 is SVGAGI. The V and J ends lost 6 bases and 2 bases respectively, with 8 bases between them. This CDR3 contains 13 residues.